This is a list of T cell receptor beta chains from one sample in a study of PD-1 blockade in classical Hodgkin lymphoma. Data came from immunoSEQ multiplex PCR; TCRdb stores just in-frame clones and leaves some out. The table includes roughly 68,000 clones, 93% detected once. The sequencing sample was made of peripheral blood mononuclear cells (PBMCs). Receptors originate from a human donor with classical Hodgkin lymphoma. CDR3s include the opening cysteine and the closing phenylalanine or tryptophan. The order of the fields is J gene, V gene, D gene, clone size, CDR3 DNA, CDR3 protein. The D gene is left open where the match is weak. Rows may omit the clone size; those that give it use once, few, many or a size class.

J gene: TRBJ1-1; V gene: TRBV5-1; D gene: TRBD1; clone size: -; CDR3 DNA: TGCGCCAGCAGCTCTGCCAGACAGGGCCTAAACACTGAAGCTTTCTTT; CDR3 protein: CASSSARQGLNTEAFF
J gene: TRBJ2-5; V gene: TRBV10-3; D gene: -; clone size: -; CDR3 DNA: TGTGCCATCGGGCCCGGCCCAGAGACCCAGTACTTC; CDR3 protein: CAIGPGPETQYF
J gene: TRBJ1-1; V gene: TRBV29-1; D gene: -; clone size: -; CDR3 DNA: TGCAGCGGGGGATCTCGGACTGAAGCTTTCTTT; CDR3 protein: CSGGSRTEAFF
J gene: TRBJ2-3; V gene: TRBV7-2; D gene: -; clone size: -; CDR3 DNA: TGTGCCGGGAAGTCTAACCCCATTAGTGATACGCAGTATTTT; CDR3 protein: CAGKSNPISDTQYF
J gene: TRBJ2-5; V gene: TRBV5-1; D gene: -; clone size: -; CDR3 DNA: TGCGCCAGCAGCTTGGAAGCAGGGAGAGGAGAGACCCAGTACTTC; CDR3 protein: CASSLEAGRGETQYF
J gene: TRBJ2-2; V gene: TRBV10-3; D gene: -; clone size: once; CDR3 DNA: TGTGCCATCAGTGAACAGTTGGGCAGGAGCGGGGAGCTGTTTTTT; CDR3 protein: CAISEQLGRSGELFF
J gene: TRBJ1-1; V gene: TRBV6-1; D gene: TRBD1; clone size: -; CDR3 DNA: TGTGCCATTAGGGGGCCCGGCAGGGATCGGGCTGAAGCTTTCTTT; CDR3 protein: CAIRGPGRDRAEAFF
J gene: TRBJ1-6; V gene: TRBV19; D gene: -; clone size: -; CDR3 DNA: TGTGCCAGTAGTATAGCGGCCGCCAGCGGTAATTCACCCCTCCACTTT; CDR3 protein: CASSIAAASGNSPLHF
J gene: TRBJ2-1; V gene: TRBV27; D gene: -; clone size: -; CDR3 DNA: TGTGCCAGCAGTTTAGACTGGGGGGTATACAATGAGCAGTTCTTC; CDR3 protein: CASSLDWGVYNEQFF
J gene: TRBJ1-3; V gene: TRBV10-1; D gene: TRBD1; clone size: -; CDR3 DNA: TGCGCCAGCAGCGACCGGACAGGGACCGGAAACACCATATATTTT; CDR3 protein: CASSDRTGTGNTIYF
J gene: TRBJ1-1; V gene: TRBV6-5; D gene: -; clone size: -; CDR3 DNA: TGTGCCAGCAGTTACTCGAACAGGGATGGAGCTTTCTTT; CDR3 protein: CASSYSNRDGAFF
J gene: TRBJ2-7; V gene: TRBV6-6; D gene: TRBD2; clone size: -; CDR3 DNA: TGTGCCAGCAGTTATGGGACTAGCGGCATCTACGAGCAGTACTTC; CDR3 protein: CASSYGTSGIYEQYF
J gene: TRBJ1-2; V gene: TRBV18; D gene: TRBD1; clone size: -; CDR3 DNA: TGTGCCAGCTCACCCTCGACAGGGAATGGCTACACCTTC; CDR3 protein: CASSPSTGNGYTF
J gene: TRBJ1-2; V gene: TRBV7-9; D gene: TRBD1; clone size: -; CDR3 DNA: TGTGCCAGCAGCTCCGCGGGGACAGGGGATGGCTACACCTTC; CDR3 protein: CASSSAGTGDGYTF
J gene: TRBJ2-7; V gene: TRBV6-1; D gene: -; clone size: -; CDR3 DNA: TGTGCCAGCCAGAGATTACAGGGCTACGAGCAGTACTTC; CDR3 protein: CASQRLQGYEQYF
J gene: TRBJ2-1; V gene: TRBV7-2; D gene: TRBD2; clone size: -; CDR3 DNA: TGTGCCAGCAGCCTACAACTAGCGGCGTCCTACAATGAGCAGTTCTTC; CDR3 protein: CASSLQLAASYNEQFF
J gene: TRBJ2-7; V gene: TRBV4-1; D gene: -; clone size: -; CDR3 DNA: TGCGCCAGCAGCCACCATTACGACAGGACCGCTTACGAGCAGTACTTC; CDR3 protein: CASSHHYDRTAYEQYF
J gene: TRBJ1-1; V gene: TRBV27; D gene: -; clone size: -; CDR3 DNA: TGTGCCAGCAGTCCCCGTACAGTAAAACACACTGAAGCTTTCTTT; CDR3 protein: CASSPRTVKHTEAFF
J gene: TRBJ1-1; V gene: TRBV6-5; D gene: -; clone size: -; CDR3 DNA: TGTGCCAGCAGTTACTCGACAAGGAACACTGAAGCTTTCTTT; CDR3 protein: CASSYSTRNTEAFF
J gene: TRBJ2-3; V gene: TRBV28; D gene: TRBD1; clone size: -; CDR3 DNA: TGTGCCAGCAGTTCCCGGGGACAGGGGTCAGATACGCAGTATTTT; CDR3 protein: CASSSRGQGSDTQYF
J gene: TRBJ2-1; V gene: TRBV6-5; D gene: TRBD1; clone size: -; CDR3 DNA: TGTGCCAGCAGTGGGACAGGGGGCGTTGAGCAGTTCTTC; CDR3 protein: CASSGTGGVEQFF
J gene: TRBJ2-7; V gene: TRBV6-1; D gene: -; clone size: once; CDR3 DNA: TGTGCCAGCAGTGAACCCGCCCAGCAACTCTCCTACGAGCAGTACTTC; CDR3 protein: CASSEPAQQLSYEQYF
J gene: TRBJ2-3; V gene: TRBV27; D gene: -; clone size: -; CDR3 DNA: TGTGCCAGCAGTTTATCCCACCCAGGGTCCACAGATACGCAGTATTTT; CDR3 protein: CASSLSHPGSTDTQYF
J gene: TRBJ2-3; V gene: TRBV2; D gene: -; clone size: -; CDR3 DNA: TGTGCCAGCAGTGCAGGGGTCAGCCCAGATACGCAGTATTTT; CDR3 protein: CASSAGVSPDTQYF
J gene: TRBJ2-1; V gene: TRBV6-5; D gene: -; clone size: -; CDR3 DNA: TGTGCCAGCAGTTACTCGTCTAGTCCAAGGAATGAGCAGTTCTTC; CDR3 protein: CASSYSSSPRNEQFF
J gene: TRBJ2-7; V gene: TRBV19; D gene: -; clone size: -; CDR3 DNA: TGTGCCAGTACCCCTACTGGACTCTCCTACGAGCAGTACTTC; CDR3 protein: CASTPTGLSYEQYF
J gene: TRBJ1-3; V gene: TRBV6-1; D gene: -; clone size: -; CDR3 DNA: TGTGCCAGCTGCAATGTGTTCTCCTCTGGAAACACCATATATTTT; CDR3 protein: CASCNVFSSGNTIYF
J gene: TRBJ2-7; V gene: TRBV10-3; D gene: -; clone size: -; CDR3 DNA: TGTGCCATCAGTGAGAGGGCGAACTCCTACGAGCAGTACTTC; CDR3 protein: CAISERANSYEQYF
J gene: TRBJ2-1; V gene: TRBV11-2; D gene: -; clone size: once; CDR3 DNA: TGTGCCAGCAGCTTAGAGGCAGGCTACAATGAGCAGTTCTTC; CDR3 protein: CASSLEAGYNEQFF
J gene: TRBJ1-1; V gene: TRBV15; D gene: -; clone size: -; CDR3 DNA: TGTGCCACCAGCGAAACAGCTATGAACACTGAAGCTTTCTTT; CDR3 protein: CATSETAMNTEAFF
J gene: TRBJ2-2; V gene: TRBV14; D gene: -; clone size: -; CDR3 DNA: TGTGCCAGCAGCCAAGTAGGCTTTTCCGGGGAGCTGTTTTTT; CDR3 protein: CASSQVGFSGELFF
J gene: TRBJ2-5; V gene: TRBV7-2; D gene: TRBD1; clone size: -; CDR3 DNA: TGTGCCAGCAGCCGGGACAGGGGCCAAGAGACCCAGTACTTC; CDR3 protein: CASSRDRGQETQYF
J gene: TRBJ1-1; V gene: TRBV10-3; D gene: -; clone size: few; CDR3 DNA: TGTGCCATAGCAGGGACCAACACTGAAGCTTTCTTT; CDR3 protein: CAIAGTNTEAFF
J gene: TRBJ1-2; V gene: TRBV29-1; D gene: -; clone size: -; CDR3 DNA: TGCAGCGTTGAAGGACCTATGGCGGGGGATGGCTACACCTTC; CDR3 protein: CSVEGPMAGDGYTF
J gene: TRBJ2-7; V gene: TRBV4-1; D gene: TRBD1; clone size: -; CDR3 DNA: TGCGCCAGCAGCCTCACTCCCGGGACAGGGGGATCTTATGGCCACGAGCAGTACTTC; CDR3 protein: CASSLTPGTGGSYGHEQYF
J gene: TRBJ1-2; V gene: TRBV6-6; D gene: -; clone size: -; CDR3 DNA: TGTGCCAGTAGAAACGGTGGCTACACCTTC; CDR3 protein: CASRNGGYTF
J gene: TRBJ2-5; V gene: TRBV29-1; D gene: TRBD2; clone size: -; CDR3 DNA: TGCAGCGTTGATTTGGGGGGGAGAGGAGAGACCCAGTACTTC; CDR3 protein: CSVDLGGRGETQYF
J gene: TRBJ2-1; V gene: TRBV10-1; D gene: -; clone size: -; CDR3 DNA: TGCGCCAGCAGTGACCACGGGACGGGATACAATGAGCAGTTCTTC; CDR3 protein: CASSDHGTGYNEQFF
J gene: TRBJ1-1; V gene: TRBV6-5; D gene: TRBD1; clone size: -; CDR3 DNA: TGTGCCAGCAGTTACCGGGGACAGGAGAACACTGAAGCTTTCTTT; CDR3 protein: CASSYRGQENTEAFF
J gene: TRBJ2-3; V gene: TRBV28; D gene: TRBD2; clone size: -; CDR3 DNA: TGTGCCAGCAGTCGGACTAGCGGGGGCCTTGGGACAGATACGCAGTATTTT; CDR3 protein: CASSRTSGGLGTDTQYF
J gene: TRBJ1-5; V gene: TRBV21-1; D gene: -; clone size: -; CDR3 DNA: TGTGCCAGCAGGATCCCAACCAAACTCATAGCCGCAGTAAGGTACAATCAGCCCCAGCATTTT; CDR3 protein: CASRIPTKLIAAVRYNQPQHF
J gene: TRBJ1-3; V gene: TRBV7-8; D gene: -; clone size: -; CDR3 DNA: TGTGCCAGCAGCTTAGACGGGGTAATGGAAAACACCATATATTTT; CDR3 protein: CASSLDGVMENTIYF
J gene: TRBJ2-5; V gene: TRBV11-2; D gene: TRBD2; clone size: -; CDR3 DNA: TGTGCCAGCAGCTTACTAGCGGGTCTCCAAGAGACCCAGTACTTC; CDR3 protein: CASSLLAGLQETQYF
J gene: TRBJ1-5; V gene: TRBV7-2; D gene: -; clone size: -; CDR3 DNA: TGTGCCAGCAGCGCGGACGTGGGAAATCAGCCCCAGCATTTT; CDR3 protein: CASSADVGNQPQHF
J gene: TRBJ1-5; V gene: TRBV28; D gene: -; clone size: -; CDR3 DNA: TGTGCCAGCAGTTTTAACAGGATAGGCAATCAGCCCCAGCATTTT; CDR3 protein: CASSFNRIGNQPQHF
J gene: TRBJ2-1; V gene: TRBV29-1; D gene: -; clone size: -; CDR3 DNA: TGCAGCGTTGCCCCCCGTATAGGTGAGCAGTTCTTC; CDR3 protein: CSVAPRIGEQFF